This TCR beta chain was recorded in a study of metastatic and nonmetastatic thyroid tumors. Background on the study: Blood and tumor or nodule tissue repertoires from malignant and benign thyroid patients were compared. Study-wide points: Significantly higher TCR beta diversity was reportedly seen in malignant thyroid tumors than benign nodules, in blood and tumor.

Unmatched junction bases numbered 3, after V lost 6 bases and J lost 2 bases. The CDR3 is 15 residues long. The germline gives CDR1 SEHNR, CDR2 FQNEAQ (reference sequence). Among the patients, none had received any treatment before thyroid surgery. As originally analysed: What underpinned the distant-metastasis classifier for papillary thyroid cancer was the set of CDR3 differences across clinicopathological groups. TCRdb used MiXCR to call clones anew from the PCR reads. What appears here as the V and J calls and clone size reflects TCRdb's work, not the paper's. The sample lists about 21,000 clones; around 12% were seen once. This clone has at least ten counts. Its antigen is as yet unknown.

The receptor was derived from a female donor with papillary thyroid cancer or a benign thyroid nodule (not recorded which). Some clones in this sample may be carry-over from other donors' samples. The specimen sequenced was blood. The rearrangement joins TRBV7-9 to TRBJ2-1; 11 positions match TRBD2. In DNA form, the CDR3 reads TGTGCCAGCAGACCTAGCGGGGGGACCTACAATGAGCAGTTCTTC. Protein product: CASRPSGGTYNEQFF.